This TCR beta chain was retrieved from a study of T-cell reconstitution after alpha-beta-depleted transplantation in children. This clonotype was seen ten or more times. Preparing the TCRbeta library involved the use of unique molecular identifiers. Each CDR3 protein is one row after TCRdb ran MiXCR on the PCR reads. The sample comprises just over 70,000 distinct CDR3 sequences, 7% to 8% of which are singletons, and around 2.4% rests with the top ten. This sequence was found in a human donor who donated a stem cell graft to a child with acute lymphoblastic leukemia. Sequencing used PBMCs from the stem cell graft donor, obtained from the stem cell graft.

CDR3 protein: CASSEGYQPQHF. The CDR3 DNA sequence: TGTGCCAGCAGTGAGGGGTATCAGCCCCAGCATTTT. The J gene is TRBJ1-5, the V gene TRBV28; maybe TRBD1 (5 bases). Germline CDR1 MDHEN, CDR2 SYDVKM. The CDR3 is 12 amino acids. Trimming left V 5 bases short and J 5 bases short, with 7 bases between.